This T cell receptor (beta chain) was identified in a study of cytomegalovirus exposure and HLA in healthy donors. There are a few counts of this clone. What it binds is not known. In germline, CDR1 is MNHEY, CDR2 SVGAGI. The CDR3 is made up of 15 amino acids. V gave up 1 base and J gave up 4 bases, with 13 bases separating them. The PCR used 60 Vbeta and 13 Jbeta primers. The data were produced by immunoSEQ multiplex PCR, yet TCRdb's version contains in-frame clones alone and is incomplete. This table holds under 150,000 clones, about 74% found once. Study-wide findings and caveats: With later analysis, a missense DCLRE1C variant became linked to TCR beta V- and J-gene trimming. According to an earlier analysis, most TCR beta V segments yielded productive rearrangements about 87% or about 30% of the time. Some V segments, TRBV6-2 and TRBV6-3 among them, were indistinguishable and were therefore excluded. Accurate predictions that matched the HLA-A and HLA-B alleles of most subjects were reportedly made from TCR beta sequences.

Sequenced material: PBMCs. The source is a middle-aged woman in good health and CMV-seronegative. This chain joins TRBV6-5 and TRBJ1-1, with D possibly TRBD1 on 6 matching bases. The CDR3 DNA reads TGTGCCAGCAGTTACTTGGGACATCGGGCCACTGAAGCTTTCTTT. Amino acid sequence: CASSYLGHRATEAFF.